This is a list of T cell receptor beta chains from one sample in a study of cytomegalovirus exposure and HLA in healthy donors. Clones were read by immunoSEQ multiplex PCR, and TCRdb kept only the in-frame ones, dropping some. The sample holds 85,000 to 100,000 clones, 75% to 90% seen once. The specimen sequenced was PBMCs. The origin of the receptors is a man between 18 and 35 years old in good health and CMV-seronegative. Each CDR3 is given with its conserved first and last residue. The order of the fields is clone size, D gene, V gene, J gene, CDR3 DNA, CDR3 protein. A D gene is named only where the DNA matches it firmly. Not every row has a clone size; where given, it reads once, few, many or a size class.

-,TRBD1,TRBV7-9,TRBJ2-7,TGTGCCAGCAGCTTATCCCCGGGAGGGACAGGGGGCTACGAGCAGTACTTC,CASSLSPGGTGGYEQYF
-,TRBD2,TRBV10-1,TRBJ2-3,TGCGCCAGCAGCTGCGGACTAGCGGGAGTTACAGATACGCAGTATTTT,CASSCGLAGVTDTQYF
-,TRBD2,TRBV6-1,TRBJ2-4,TGTGCCAGCAGTGAACTAGCGGGAGGAAAAGCCAAAAACATTCAGTACTTC,CASSELAGGKAKNIQYF
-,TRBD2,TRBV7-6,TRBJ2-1,TGTGCCAGCAGCTTAGTGGGCTGGGATTTTCGGGAGGGCCGCTACAATGAGCAGTTCTTC,CASSLVGWDFREGRYNEQFF
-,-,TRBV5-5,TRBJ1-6,TGTGCCAGCAGCTTGGGTGAGTGGGGCGGATTTTCACCCCTCCACTTT,CASSLGEWGGFSPLHF
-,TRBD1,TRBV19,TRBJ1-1,TGTGCCAGTAGCCGAACAGGGGTCATTGAAGCTTTCTTT,CASSRTGVIEAFF
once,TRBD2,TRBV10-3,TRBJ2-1,TGTGCCATCAGTGAGTCGAAGCGGGATGCGGCCAATGAGCAGTTCTTC,CAISESKRDAANEQFF
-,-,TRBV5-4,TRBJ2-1,TGTGCCAGCAGCAGCAGACTAGTAAGTTACAATGAGCAGTTCTTC,CASSSRLVSYNEQFF
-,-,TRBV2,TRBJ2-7,TGTGCCAGCAGGGATGGGACAAGTTTTTACGAGCAGTACTTC,CASRDGTSFYEQYF
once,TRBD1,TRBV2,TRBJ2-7,TGTGCCAGCAAGGGACAGCTTCTCAACGAGCAGTACTTC,CASKGQLLNEQYF
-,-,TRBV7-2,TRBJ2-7,TGTGCCAGCAGCTTAGACTTTTACGAGCAGTACTTC,CASSLDFYEQYF
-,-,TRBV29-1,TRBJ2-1,TGCAGCGTTGTCAGAGCGACCTACAATGAGCAGTTCTTC,CSVVRATYNEQFF